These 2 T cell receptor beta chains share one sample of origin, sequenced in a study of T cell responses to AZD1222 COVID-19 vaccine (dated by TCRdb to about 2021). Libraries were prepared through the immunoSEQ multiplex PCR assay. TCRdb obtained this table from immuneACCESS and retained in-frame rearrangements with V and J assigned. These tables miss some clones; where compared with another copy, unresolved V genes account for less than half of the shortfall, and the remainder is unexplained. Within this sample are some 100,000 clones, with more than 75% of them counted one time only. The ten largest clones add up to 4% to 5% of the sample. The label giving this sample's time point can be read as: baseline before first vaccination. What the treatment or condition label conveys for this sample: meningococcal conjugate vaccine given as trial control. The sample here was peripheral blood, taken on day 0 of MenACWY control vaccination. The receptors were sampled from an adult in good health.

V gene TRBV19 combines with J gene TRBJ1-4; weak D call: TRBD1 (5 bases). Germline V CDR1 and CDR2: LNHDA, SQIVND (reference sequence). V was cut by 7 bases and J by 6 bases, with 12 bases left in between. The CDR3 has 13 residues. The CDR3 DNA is TGTGCCAGTACCCAGGGCCTGTATGAAAAACTGTTTTTT. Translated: CASTQGLYEKLFF.

The CDR3 DNA is TGTGCCAGCACCCCCCTTGGACAGGGCGATCAGCCCCAGCATTTT. Translated, it gives CASTPLGQGDQPQHF. The chain employs TRBV28 and TRBJ1-5; 8 bases are a match to TRBD1. V lost 7 bases, J lost 5 bases, and 10 bases stayed unmatched. The CDR3 spans 15 residues. CDR1 is MDHEN, CDR2 SYDVKM, per germline.